This TCR beta chain originates from a study of blood T cell repertoires in COVID-19. Assay: immunoSEQ multiplex PCR; the TCRdb copy retains only in-frame clones and omits some. Among about 150,000 clones, about 85% were seen once, and the ten largest hold roughly 8.3%. The CDR3 is 15 amino acids. Between the trimmed V and J ends, which lost 0 bases and 3 bases, there was a span of 13 bases. The gene calls are TRBV5-3 and TRBJ2-7, with D uncertain. TRBV5-3 is marked as an open reading frame, function uncertain. This clonotype was obtained from a woman aged 60-75 years with COVID-19, enrolled during active disease. The sequencing sample was made of peripheral blood. The CDR3 loop reads CARSLETTHYYEQYF. The DNA of the CDR3 is TGTGCCAGAAGCTTGGAAACGACACATTACTACGAGCAGTACTTC.